One and the same sample provided the 31 T cell receptor beta chains below, sequenced in a study of graft-versus-host responses after intestinal transplantation. Some clones are missing from TCRdb's copy, which holds only in-frame ones; the method was immunoSEQ multiplex PCR. The table includes 96,000 or so clones, around 90% detected once. Their antigen targets remain unknown. The sample consisted of unstimulated CD4+ T cells sorted from spleen or lymph node cells, taken before intestinal transplant. The receptors originated from a human donor who received an intestinal transplant.

The V call is TRBV19, the J call TRBJ1-2; D perhaps matches TRBD1 (6 bases). Germline-derived CDR1 and CDR2 are LNHDA and SQIVND (reference sequence). The CDR3 runs to 14 residues. Trimming took off 2 bases at V and 2 bases at J, with 9 bases between the two ends. Written as DNA, the CDR3 is TGTGCCAGTAGTATATCGGGGGGCAACTATGGCTACACCTTC. Its protein product is CASSISGGNYGYTF.

The CDR3 bases are TGTGCCAGCACCCGGGACAGGGGACCTAACACTGAAGCTTTCTTT. Protein product: CASTRDRGPNTEAFF. The rearrangement joins TRBV18 to TRBJ1-1; 10 bases map to TRBD1. This CDR3 has 15 amino acids. The germline V gene encodes CDR1 KGHSH and CDR2 LQKENI. The trim removed 8 bases at V and 2 bases at J, leaving 8 bases unmatched. The full variable domain, its missing parts supplied by reference TRBV18 and TRBJ1-1, is NAGVMQNPRHLVRRRGQEARLRCSPMKGHSHVYWYRQLPEEGLKFMVYLQKENIIDESGMPKERFSAEFPKEGPSILRIQQVVRGDSAAYFCASTRDRGPNTEAFFGQGTRLTVV.

This chain links TRBV27 with TRBJ2-5, with D tentatively TRBD2 (5 bases). The germline gives CDR1 MNHEY, CDR2 SMNVEV (reference sequence). The CDR3 totals 16 residues. V gave up 0 bases and J gave up 4 bases, with 15 bases separating them. The CDR3 spells CASSLSHTSKRETQYF. The CDR3, as DNA: TGTGCCAGCAGTTTATCACATACTAGTAAGAGAGAGACCCAGTACTTC.

The chain recombines TRBV7-3 with TRBJ2-1, with TRBD2 matching over 13 bases. Per the germline V gene, CDR1 is SGHTA and CDR2 is FQGTGA. The CDR3 covers 17 residues. V shed 4 bases and J 2 bases; nucleotides not matched to a gene: 5. CDR3 DNA: TGTGCCAGCAGCTCTTCACTAGCGGGGGGGCCCTACAATGAGCAGTTCTTC. It is translated as CASSSSLAGGPYNEQFF. The full variable domain, in which reference TRBV7-3 and TRBJ2-1 provide the parts outside the CDR3, is GAGVSQTPSNKVTEKGKYVELRCDPISGHTALYWYRQSLGQGPEFLIYFQGTGAADDSGLPNDRFFAVRPEGSVSTLKIQRTERGDSAVYLCASSSSLAGGPYNEQFFGPGTRLTVL.

The chain uses TRBV11-3 and TRBJ1-1, with 8 bases lining up with TRBD1. V lost 1 base, J lost 3 bases, and 1 base stayed unmatched. This CDR3 has 14 residues. Germline CDR1 reads SGHNT; CDR2 reads YENEEA. The CDR3 here is CASSLGTGYTEAFF. The DNA for the CDR3 is TGTGCCAGCAGCTTAGGGACAGGGTACACTGAAGCTTTCTTT.

V and J are TRBV6-5 and TRBJ2-7; D is perhaps TRBD1 (6 bases). The V gene lost 2 bases and the J gene lost 2 bases, with 10 bases spanning the gap. In germline, CDR1 is MNHEY, CDR2 SVGAGI. The CDR3 spans 14 residues. CDR3 sequence (DNA): TGTGCCAGCAGTTACCGGGACAAAACCTACGAGCAGTACTTC. Its protein product is CASSYRDKTYEQYF.

This rearrangement joins TRBV10-1 to TRBJ1-6; D might be TRBD1 (6 bases). Germline V gene sequence: CDR1 WNHNN, CDR2 SYGVQD (reference sequence). Between the trimmed V and J ends, which lost 3 bases and 0 bases, there was a span of 15 bases. This CDR3 is 18 amino acids long. This CDR3 is CASSDKGQLSSYNSPLHF. CDR3 DNA sequence: TGCGCCAGCAGTGATAAGGGACAACTAAGCTCCTATAATTCACCCCTCCACTTT.

The chain links TRBV5-6 to TRBJ1-5; 7 nucleotides agree with TRBD1. The CDR3 has 18 amino acids. CDR1 and CDR2 (germline): SGHDT, YYEEEE. V lost 1 base and J lost 0; bases outside the gene matches: 10. CDR3 coding DNA: TGTGCCAGCAGCTTGTATGGGACAGCTCACAATAGCAATCAGCCCCAGCATTTT. This codes for CASSLYGTAHNSNQPQHF.

V gene TRBV6-1 combines with J gene TRBJ1-5, with D possibly TRBD1 on 6 matching bases. The germline V and J ends were trimmed by 7 bases and 5 bases, with 12 bases remaining between them. In germline, CDR1 is MNHNS, CDR2 SASEGT. This CDR3 has 13 amino acids. Here the CDR3 DNA reads TGTGCCAGCAAATTACAGGGCGATCAGCCCCAGCATTTT. It translates to CASKLQGDQPQHF.

The rearrangement joins TRBV5-4 to TRBJ2-3; the D is unclear. The germline V gene has CDR1 SGHNT and CDR2 YYREEE (reference sequence). The CDR3 has 15 amino acids. V gave up 0 bases and J gave up 4 bases, with 12 bases separating them. The CDR3 nucleotides read TGTGCCAGCAGCTTGGCTTCCTCCTCGTCAGATACGCAGTATTTT. Translated, it gives CASSLASSSSDTQYF.

V usage is TRBV6-5 and J usage is TRBJ1-1, with 7 nucleotides matching TRBD1. The germline CDR1 and CDR2 sequences are MNHEY and SVGAGI. Trimming at V came to 6 bases and at J to 1 base, leaving 5 bases not matched to a gene. This CDR3 has 14 residues. DNA for the CDR3: TGTGCCAGCAGGACAGGGACGGCGAACACTGAAGCTTTCTTT. It yields the protein CASRTGTANTEAFF.

There are a few counts of this clone. The rearrangement uses TRBV13 and TRBJ2-4; tentatively, D is TRBD2 (6 bases). CDR1 is PRHDT and CDR2 is FYEKMQ in the germline V gene (reference sequence). The CDR3 runs 16 residues. The V end lost 2 bases, the J end lost 1 base, and 12 bases lay between the germline ends. CDR3 loop: CASSLKVAGAKNIQYF. CDR3 nucleotide sequence: TGTGCCAGCAGCTTAAAGGTGGCGGGGGCCAAAAACATTCAGTACTTC.

The chain uses TRBV7-9 and TRBJ1-6, with 11 bases fitting TRBD1. The V and J ends lost 5 bases and 14 bases, in that order; junction bases with no gene match: 11. The CDR3 sequence is 15 residues long. The germline V gene encodes CDR1 SEHNR and CDR2 FQNEAQ (reference sequence). CDR3 sequence reads: CASSATGTGGITLHF. The CDR3 nucleotides are TGTGCCAGCAGCGCAACCGGGACAGGGGGTATCACCCTCCACTTT.

This chain connects TRBV21-1 to TRBJ1-1. TRBV21-1 is reported as a pseudogene. The CDR3 contains 15 residues. CDR3 sequence: CASSKAQGGNTEAFF. CDR3 nucleotide sequence: TGTGCCAGCAGCAAAGCGCAGGGAGGGAACACTGAAGCTTTCTTT.

The chain recombines TRBV4-1 with TRBJ2-1; TRBD2 aligns across 7 bases. V was pared by 0 bases and J by 3 bases, with 5 bases of the junction left unmatched. The CDR3 totals 16 residues. The germline gives CDR1 MGHRA, CDR2 YSYEKL. The CDR3 loop is CASSQDPSGNYNEQFF. For the CDR3, the DNA is TGCGCCAGCAGCCAAGATCCTAGCGGAAACTACAATGAGCAGTTCTTC.

CDR3 protein: CASSLEGFQPQHF. The CDR3 DNA sequence: TGCGCCAGCAGCTTGGAGGGGTTTCAGCCCCAGCATTTT. The chain combines TRBV5-1 with TRBJ1-5; D is possibly TRBD1 (5 bases). The CDR3 has 13 amino acids. Germline assignment: CDR1 SGHRS and CDR2 YFSETQ. V lost 0 bases to trimming and J lost 6 bases, with 7 bases between them.

The CDR3 DNA follows: TGTGCCAGCAGTTACTCGGGCTCGAACACTGAAGCTTTCTTT. It is translated as CASSYSGSNTEAFF. The J gene is TRBJ1-1, the V gene TRBV6-5; D is unclear. Germline V gives CDR1 MNHEY, CDR2 SVGAGI. V lost 0 bases, J lost 1 base, and 6 bases lay in between. CDR3 length: 14 amino acids.

This clone has only one observation. The V call is TRBV4-2, the J call TRBJ2-1; 8 nucleotides match TRBD2. J lost 5 bases, V lost 3 bases, and 9 bases had no gene match. The CDR3 runs 16 residues. Germline V gene lookup returns CDR1 LGHNA and CDR2 YNFKEQ. CDR3 DNA sequence: TGTGCCAGCAGCCAGACCGGGACTAGGTTTGACAATGAGCAGTTCTTC. Protein: CASSQTGTRFDNEQFF.

CDR3 in amino acids: CASSPTGVPNTEAFF. CDR3 DNA: TGTGCCAGCAGTCCTACAGGGGTACCGAACACTGAAGCTTTCTTT. The rearrangement joins TRBV27 to TRBJ1-1; 7 bases match TRBD1. The ends lost 5 bases at V and 1 base at J; junction bases unmatched: 7. The CDR3 runs to 15 residues. Per the germline V gene, CDR1 is MNHEY and CDR2 is SMNVEV (reference sequence).

This clone occurred a few times. The chain combines TRBV19 with TRBJ1-4, with 7 bases identical to TRBD1. The germline gives CDR1 LNHDA, CDR2 SQIVND (reference sequence). V trimming: 4 bases; J trimming: 1 base; junction bases outside the gene matches: 0. CDR3 length: 14 amino acids. The chain's CDR3 is CASSRTGTNEKLFF. CDR3 sequence (DNA): TGTGCCAGTAGTAGGACAGGAACTAATGAAAAACTGTTTTTT.

The chain couples TRBV7-6 to TRBJ2-1; 9 bases align to TRBD2. Germline V CDR1 and CDR2: SGHVS, FNYEAQ. This CDR3 region has 15 residues. Unmatched junction bases numbered 10, after V lost 7 bases and J lost 6 bases. This CDR3 reads CASKLAGGPGNEQFF. In DNA, the CDR3 is TGTGCCAGCAAACTTGCGGGAGGGCCCGGCAATGAGCAGTTCTTC.

This clone was detected once. CDR3 sequence (DNA): TGTGCCAGTGCCAGGACTAGCGGGTTATCCTCCTACGAGCAGTACTTC. Amino acids: CASARTSGLSSYEQYF. The J gene is TRBJ2-7, the V gene TRBV19; 11 nucleotides align to TRBD2. Germline V gives CDR1 LNHDA, CDR2 SQIVND (reference sequence). J lost 0 bases, V lost 8 bases, and 9 bases had no gene match. The CDR3 is 16 residues long.

This chain uses TRBV5-1 with TRBJ2-7; 8 positions agree with TRBD1. This CDR3 spans 14 amino acids. Germline V CDR1 and CDR2: SGHRS, YFSETQ. Losses at the gene ends were 5 bases for V and 6 bases for J; bases not matched to a gene: 10. The CDR3 region has the DNA TGCGCCAGCAGATCAGGACAGGGAAAGAGCGAGCAGTACTTC. Protein: CASRSGQGKSEQYF.

This rearrangement joins TRBV28 to TRBJ2-7, with D tentatively TRBD1 (5 bases). This CDR3 spans 13 amino acids. Trimming shortened V by 6 bases and J by 3 bases, and 12 bases separated the two germline ends. Germline CDR1 reads MDHEN; CDR2 reads SYDVKM. CDR3 bases: TGTGCCAGCAGGTCGACAGCAAACTACGAGCAGTACTTC. It yields the protein CASRSTANYEQYF.

The chain has TRBV2 and TRBJ1-5, with 8 bases identical to TRBD1. This CDR3 has 14 residues. V lost 5 bases and J lost 3; bases outside the gene matches: 3. The germline V gene encodes CDR1 SNHLY and CDR2 FYNNEI. For the CDR3, the DNA is TGTGCCAGCAGTTGGGACAGGAACAATCAGCCCCAGCATTTT. This gives the protein CASSWDRNNQPQHF.

This clone occurred once. This chain links TRBV21-1 with TRBJ2-3; TRBD1 is the table's D call and was not checked against the DNA. TRBV21-1 represents a pseudogene. This CDR3 contains 13 residues. The CDR3 loop reads CASSRGRTDTQYF. The CDR3 region has the DNA TGTGCCAGCAGCAGGGGGCGCACAGATACGCAGTATTTT.

CDR3 sequence: CASSVAASGGSEQFF. As DNA, the CDR3 is TGTGCCAGCAGCGTAGCGGCTAGCGGGGGGAGTGAGCAGTTCTTC. V gene TRBV9 combines with J gene TRBJ2-1; the match to TRBD2 covers 11 bases. With V trimmed by 0 bases and J by 9 bases, 5 bases remained unmatched. The CDR3 covers 15 residues. The germline V gene has CDR1 SGDLS and CDR2 YYNGEE.

V usage is TRBV10-3 and J usage is TRBJ2-7, with 9 bases lining up with TRBD2. Germline trimming cut 4 bases from V and 4 bases from J; bases unmatched to any gene: 8. Germline V CDR1 and CDR2: ENHRY, SYGVKD. The CDR3 covers 15 residues. The CDR3 DNA sequence: TGTGCCATCAGTGGATTAGCGGGAGTGGGGTACGAGCAGTACTTC. It encodes CAISGLAGVGYEQYF.

V gene TRBV2 combines with J gene TRBJ2-3; possible D gene TRBD2, 6 bases. Germline values: CDR1 SNHLY, CDR2 FYNNEI. V gave up 7 bases and J gave up 7 bases, with 15 bases separating them. This CDR3 region has 13 residues. DNA for the CDR3: TGTGCCAGCACGGAACGGGAGATATATACGCAGTATTTT. Protein: CASTEREIYTQYF.

The chain carries TRBV4-1 and TRBJ2-7; 9 positions agree with TRBD1. The CDR3 has 15 residues. V shed 4 bases, J shed 5 bases, and the junction held 9 bases outside the gene matches. Germline assignment: CDR1 MGHRA and CDR2 YSYEKL. CDR3 DNA sequence: TGCGCCAGCAGCCGACGGACAGGGGAAGGGAACGAGCAGTACTTC. Amino acid sequence: CASSRRTGEGNEQYF.

The genes are TRBV30 and TRBJ2-1; TRBD1 aligns across 8 bases. V gave up 4 bases and J gave up 10 bases; unmatched junction bases: 6. Germline assignment: CDR1 GTSNPN and CDR2 SVGIG (reference sequence). The CDR3 runs 12 residues. CDR3 nucleotide sequence: TGTGCCTGGAAGGGGGCAGGGGGCGAGCAGTTCTTC. Its protein product is CAWKGAGGEQFF.